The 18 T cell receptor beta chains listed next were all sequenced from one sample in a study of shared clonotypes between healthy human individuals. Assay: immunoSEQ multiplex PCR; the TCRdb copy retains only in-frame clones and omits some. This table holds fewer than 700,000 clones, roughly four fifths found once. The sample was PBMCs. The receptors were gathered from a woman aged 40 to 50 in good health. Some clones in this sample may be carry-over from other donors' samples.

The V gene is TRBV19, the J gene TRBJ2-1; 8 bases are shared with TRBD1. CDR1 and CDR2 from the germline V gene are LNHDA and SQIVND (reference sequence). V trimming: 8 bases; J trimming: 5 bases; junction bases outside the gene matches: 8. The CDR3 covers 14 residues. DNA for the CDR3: TGTGCCAGTGGCAGGACAGGGCAGCACAATGAGCAGTTCTTC. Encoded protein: CASGRTGQHNEQFF.

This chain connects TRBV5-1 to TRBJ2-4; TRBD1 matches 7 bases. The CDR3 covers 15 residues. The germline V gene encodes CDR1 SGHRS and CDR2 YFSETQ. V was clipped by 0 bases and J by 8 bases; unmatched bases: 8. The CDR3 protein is CASSLADNRGDIQYF. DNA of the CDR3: TGCGCCAGCAGCTTGGCCGATAACAGGGGAGACATTCAGTACTTC.

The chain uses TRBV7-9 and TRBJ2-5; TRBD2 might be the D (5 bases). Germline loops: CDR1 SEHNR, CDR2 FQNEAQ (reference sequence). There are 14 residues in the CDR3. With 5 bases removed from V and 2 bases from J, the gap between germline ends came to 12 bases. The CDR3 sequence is CASSPGSIQETQYF. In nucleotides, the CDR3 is TGTGCCAGCAGCCCGGGGAGTATACAAGAGACCCAGTACTTC.

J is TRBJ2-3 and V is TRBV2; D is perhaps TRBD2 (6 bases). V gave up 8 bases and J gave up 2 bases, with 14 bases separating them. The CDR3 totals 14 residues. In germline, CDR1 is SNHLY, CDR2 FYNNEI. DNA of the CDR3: TGTGCCAGCTCACTAGCATCGACCACAGATACGCAGTATTTT. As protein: CASSLASTTDTQYF.

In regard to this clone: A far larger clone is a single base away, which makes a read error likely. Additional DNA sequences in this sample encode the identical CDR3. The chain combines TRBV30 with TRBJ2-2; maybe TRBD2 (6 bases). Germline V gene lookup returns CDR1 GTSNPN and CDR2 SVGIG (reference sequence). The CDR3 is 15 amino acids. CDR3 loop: CAWSVQGREAGELFF. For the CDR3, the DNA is TGTGCCTGGAGTGTTCAGGGCAGGGAGGCCGGGGAGTTGTTTTTT.

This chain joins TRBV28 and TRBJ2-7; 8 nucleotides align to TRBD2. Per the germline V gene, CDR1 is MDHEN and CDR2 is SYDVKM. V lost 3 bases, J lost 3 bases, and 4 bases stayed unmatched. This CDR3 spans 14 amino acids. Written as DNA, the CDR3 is TGTGCCAGCAGTTTCCTCCTAGCGGGCTACGAGCAGTACTTC. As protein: CASSFLLAGYEQYF.

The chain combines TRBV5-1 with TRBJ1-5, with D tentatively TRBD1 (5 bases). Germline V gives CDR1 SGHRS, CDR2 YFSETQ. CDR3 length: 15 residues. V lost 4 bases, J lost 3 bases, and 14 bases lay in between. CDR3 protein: CASSPGTAVNQPQHF. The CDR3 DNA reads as TGCGCCAGCAGCCCGGGGACCGCCGTCAATCAGCCCCAGCATTTT.

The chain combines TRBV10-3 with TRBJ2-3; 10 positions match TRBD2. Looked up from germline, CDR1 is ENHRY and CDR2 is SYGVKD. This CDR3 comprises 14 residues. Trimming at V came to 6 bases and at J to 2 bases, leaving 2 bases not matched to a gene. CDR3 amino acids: CAIRLAGNTDTQYF. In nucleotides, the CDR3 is TGTGCCATCAGACTAGCGGGGAACACAGATACGCAGTATTTT.

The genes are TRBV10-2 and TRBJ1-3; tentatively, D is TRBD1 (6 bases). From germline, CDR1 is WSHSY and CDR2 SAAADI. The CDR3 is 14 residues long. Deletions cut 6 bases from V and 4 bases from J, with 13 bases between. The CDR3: CASRETGFGNTIYF. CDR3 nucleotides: TGCGCCAGCAGAGAGACAGGATTCGGAAACACCATATATTTT.

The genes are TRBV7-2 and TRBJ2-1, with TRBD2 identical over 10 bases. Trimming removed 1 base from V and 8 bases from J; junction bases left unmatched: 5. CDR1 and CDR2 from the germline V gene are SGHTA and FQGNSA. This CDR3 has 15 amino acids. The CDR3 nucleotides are TGTGCCAGCAGCTTAGGGCTAGCGGGAGTGTATGAGCAGTTCTTC. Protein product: CASSLGLAGVYEQFF. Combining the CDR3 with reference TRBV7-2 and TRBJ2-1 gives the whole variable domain GAGVSQSPSNKVTEKGKDVELRCDPISGHTALYWYRQSLGQGLEFLIYFQGNSAPDKSGLPSDRFSAERTGGSVSTLTIQRTQQEDSAVYLCASSLGLAGVYEQFFGPGTRLTVL.

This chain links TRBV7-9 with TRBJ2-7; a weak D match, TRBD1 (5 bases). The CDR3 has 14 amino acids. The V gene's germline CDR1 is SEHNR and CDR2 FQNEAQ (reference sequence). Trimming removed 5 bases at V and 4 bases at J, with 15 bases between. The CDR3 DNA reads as TGTGCCAGCAGCCCCGATCGGACATCATACGAGCAGTACTTC. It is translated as CASSPDRTSYEQYF.

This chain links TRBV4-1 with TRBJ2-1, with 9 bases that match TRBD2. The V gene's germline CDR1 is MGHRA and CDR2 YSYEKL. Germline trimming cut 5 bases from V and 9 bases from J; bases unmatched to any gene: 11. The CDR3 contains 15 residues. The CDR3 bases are TGCGCCAGCAGCTTCCTCGTTAGCGGGAGCTTTGAGCAGTTCTTC. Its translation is CASSFLVSGSFEQFF.

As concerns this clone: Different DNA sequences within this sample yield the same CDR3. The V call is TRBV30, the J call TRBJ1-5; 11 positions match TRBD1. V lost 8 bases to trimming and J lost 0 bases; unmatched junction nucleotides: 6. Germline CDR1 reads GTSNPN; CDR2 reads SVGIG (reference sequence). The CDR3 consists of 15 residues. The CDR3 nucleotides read TGTGCCCGTAAAGGACAGGGGGCTAGCAATCAGCCCCAGCATTTT. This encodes CARKGQGASNQPQHF.

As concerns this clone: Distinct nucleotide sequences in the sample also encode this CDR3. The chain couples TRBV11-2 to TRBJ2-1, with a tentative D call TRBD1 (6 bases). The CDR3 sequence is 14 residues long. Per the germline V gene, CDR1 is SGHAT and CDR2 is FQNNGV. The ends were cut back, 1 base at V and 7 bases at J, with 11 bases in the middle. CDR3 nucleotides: TGTGCCAGCAGCTTAGGTGGGACAACAAATGAGCAGTTCTTC. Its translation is CASSLGGTTNEQFF.

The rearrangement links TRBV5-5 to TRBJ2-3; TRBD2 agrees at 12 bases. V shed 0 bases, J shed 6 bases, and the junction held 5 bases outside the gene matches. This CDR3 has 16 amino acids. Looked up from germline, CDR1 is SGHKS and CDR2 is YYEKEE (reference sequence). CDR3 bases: TGTGCCAGCAGCTTGGGGCGACTAGCGGGAGTGGATACGCAGTATTTT. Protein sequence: CASSLGRLAGVDTQYF.

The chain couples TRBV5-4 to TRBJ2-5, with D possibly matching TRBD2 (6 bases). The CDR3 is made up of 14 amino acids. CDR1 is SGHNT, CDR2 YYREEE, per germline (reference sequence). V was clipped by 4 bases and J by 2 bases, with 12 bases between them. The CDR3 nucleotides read TGTGCCAGCAGCCCCGGGGGAGCTCAAGAGACCCAGTACTTC. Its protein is CASSPGGAQETQYF.

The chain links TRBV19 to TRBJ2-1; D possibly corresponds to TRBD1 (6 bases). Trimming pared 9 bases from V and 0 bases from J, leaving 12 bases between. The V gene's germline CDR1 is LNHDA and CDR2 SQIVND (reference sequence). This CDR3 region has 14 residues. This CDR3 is CASNGQPSYNEQFF. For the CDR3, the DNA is TGTGCCAGCAATGGACAGCCCTCCTACAATGAGCAGTTCTTC.

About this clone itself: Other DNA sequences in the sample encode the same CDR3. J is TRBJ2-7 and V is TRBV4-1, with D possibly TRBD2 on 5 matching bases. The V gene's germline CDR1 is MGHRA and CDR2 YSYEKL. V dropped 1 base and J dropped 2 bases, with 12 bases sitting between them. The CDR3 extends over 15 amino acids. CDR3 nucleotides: TGCGCCAGCAGCCAAGGACCAACGGGAACCTACGAGCAGTACTTC. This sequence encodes CASSQGPTGTYEQYF.